Below, 23 T cell receptor beta chains from the same sample are listed, as sequenced in a study of cytomegalovirus exposure and HLA in healthy donors. Primers included in the PCR were 60 Vbeta and 13 Jbeta primers. TCRdb's copy holds only in-frame clones and misses some; the assay was immunoSEQ multiplex PCR. The table shows 55,000 to 90,000 clones, with around 78% occurring only once. The specimen sequenced was PBMCs. The receptors stem from a man aged 45-65 years in good health and CMV-seronegative.

The V call is TRBV4-2, the J call TRBJ2-1, with TRBD1 matching over 7 bases. V gave up 5 bases and J gave up 7 bases; unmatched junction bases: 14. The CDR3 length is 16 residues. Germline loops: CDR1 LGHNA, CDR2 YNFKEQ. Here the CDR3 reads CASSSGRQGWSNEQFF. The CDR3 bases are TGTGCCAGCAGCTCGGGACGACAGGGCTGGTCGAATGAGCAGTTCTTC.

The chain carries TRBV27 and TRBJ2-1; 8 positions match TRBD2. Trimming took 2 bases from V and 1 from J; bases not matched to a gene: 1. Germline loops: CDR1 MNHEY, CDR2 SMNVEV (reference sequence). The CDR3 is 15 residues long. The CDR3 sequence: CASSLRGGSYNEQFF. In DNA, the CDR3 is TGTGCCAGCAGTTTACGGGGGGGGTCCTACAATGAGCAGTTCTTC.

The chain joins TRBV5-4 to TRBJ1-2; 12 bases are shared with TRBD1. CDR3 length: 17 residues. V shed 4 bases and J 4 bases; nucleotides not matched to a gene: 11. Looked up from germline, CDR1 is SGHNT and CDR2 is YYREEE (reference sequence). The CDR3 DNA reads as TGTGCCAGCAGCATCCTGGCGGGACAGGGGGCGACCTATGGCTACACCTTC. Protein product: CASSILAGQGATYGYTF. Full variable domain (remainder filled in from reference TRBV5-4 and TRBJ1-2): ETGVTQSPTHLIKTRGQQVTLRCSSQSGHNTVSWYQQALGQGPQFIFQYYREEENGRGNFPPRFSGLQFPNYSSELNVNALELDDSALYLCASSILAGQGATYGYTFGSGTRLTVV.

The genes are TRBV10-1 and TRBJ2-7, with 12 bases that match TRBD2. Germline assignment: CDR1 WNHNN and CDR2 SYGVQD (reference sequence). V lost 7 bases and J lost 5; bases outside the gene matches: 9. This CDR3 is built from 15 residues. For the CDR3, the DNA is TGCGCCAGCAATTCGAGACTAGCGGGAGTCCACGAGCAGTACTTC. It is translated as CASNSRLAGVHEQYF.

The J gene is TRBJ1-1, the V gene TRBV7-9; the D gene is possibly TRBD1 (5 bases). Germline CDR1 reads SEHNR; CDR2 reads FQNEAQ (reference sequence). CDR3 length: 15 amino acids. The ends were cut back, 4 bases at V and 1 base at J, with 13 bases in the middle. The CDR3 loop reads CASSSAKGKNTEAFF. The DNA for the CDR3 is TGTGCCAGCAGCTCCGCCAAGGGGAAGAACACTGAAGCTTTCTTT.

The chain links TRBV6-1 to TRBJ2-3; D remains ambiguous. This CDR3 is built from 13 residues. Trimming took off 4 bases at V and 2 bases at J, with 7 bases between the two ends. CDR1 MNHNS and CDR2 SASEGT come from the germline V gene. CDR3: CASSALFTDTQYF. Written as DNA, the CDR3 is TGTGCCAGCAGTGCTCTTTTCACAGATACGCAGTATTTT.

The V and J genes are TRBV6-1 and TRBJ1-4; no clear D gene. From germline, CDR1 is MNHNS and CDR2 SASEGT. V lost 4 bases to trimming and J lost 4 bases, with 10 bases between them. This CDR3 has 14 amino acids. CDR3 sequence reads: CASSAFPGNEKLFF. In DNA form, the CDR3 reads TGTGCCAGCAGTGCCTTCCCCGGTAATGAAAAACTGTTTTTT.

The chain links TRBV5-8 to TRBJ2-7; 7 bases agree with TRBD1. CDR1 is SGHTS, CDR2 YDEGEE, per germline. V lost 0 bases, J lost 4 bases, and 10 bases stayed unmatched. The CDR3 covers 16 residues. CDR3 residues: CASSLVGTARPYEQYF. The DNA of the CDR3 is TGTGCCAGCAGCTTGGTTGGGACAGCCCGACCTTACGAGCAGTACTTC.

V usage is TRBV6-6 and J usage is TRBJ1-1; weak D call: TRBD1 (5 bases). In germline, CDR1 is MNHNY, CDR2 SVGAGI (reference sequence). The CDR3 is 14 amino acids. The ends were cut back, 2 bases at V and 3 bases at J, with 10 bases in the middle. The CDR3 DNA is TGTGCCAGCAGTTACAGGGGAAAGGACACTGAAGCTTTCTTT. The encoded protein is CASSYRGKDTEAFF.

The rearrangement uses TRBV7-6 and TRBJ2-7; D is uncertain. Trimming took 4 bases from V and 7 from J, leaving 14 bases between them. CDR3 length: 13 residues. The germline V gene encodes CDR1 SGHVS and CDR2 FNYEAQ. CDR3 protein: CASSWVGAGEQYF. The CDR3 region has the DNA TGTGCCAGCAGCTGGGTAGGAGCCGGGGAGCAGTACTTC.

This clone showed up many times. This chain joins TRBV10-3 and TRBJ1-1, with D perhaps TRBD1 (5 bases). Deletions cut 4 bases from V and 2 bases from J, with 11 bases between. Germline V gene lookup returns CDR1 ENHRY and CDR2 SYGVKD. This CDR3 contains 14 residues. CDR3 protein: CAISADILNTEAFF. The CDR3 coding sequence is TGTGCCATCAGTGCGGACATTCTAAACACTGAAGCTTTCTTT.

This clone is a singleton in its sample. The chain couples TRBV4-1 to TRBJ1-4, with unresolved D. The germline V and J ends were trimmed by 4 bases and 3 bases, with 12 bases remaining between them. This CDR3 is built from 15 residues. The germline V gene has CDR1 MGHRA and CDR2 YSYEKL. CDR3 nucleotides: TGCGCCAGCAGCCTCACGGGAGTGCCTAATGAAAAACTGTTTTTT. This encodes CASSLTGVPNEKLFF.

This rearrangement joins TRBV15 to TRBJ1-6, with D possibly matching TRBD1 (6 bases). The length of the CDR3 is 17 residues. Germline CDR1 is LNHNV and CDR2 is YYDKDF (reference sequence). V lost 3 bases and J 8 bases, leaving 20 bases between the germline ends. CDR3 sequence: CATSSGIPGEGYSPLHF. The CDR3 DNA follows: TGTGCCACCAGCAGTGGAATCCCAGGGGAGGGATATTCACCCCTCCACTTT.

The chain recombines TRBV7-2 with TRBJ2-7, with TRBD2 as a possible D gene (6 bases). The CDR3 is 14 residues long. Per germline, CDR1 SGHTA and CDR2 FQGNSA. V was clipped by 4 bases and J by 6 bases, with 16 bases between them. The CDR3 coding sequence is TGTGCCAGCAGCTCGCAGGTGGTGGGAGGCGAGCAGTACTTC. It translates to CASSSQVVGGEQYF.

This chain joins TRBV6-4 and TRBJ2-2, with a tentative D call TRBD1 (5 bases). Germline CDR1 reads MRHNA; CDR2 reads SNTAGT. The CDR3 totals 14 residues. V gave up 3 bases and J gave up 6 bases, with 11 bases separating them. The CDR3 region is CASSEFAGSGELFF. The CDR3 coding sequence is TGTGCCAGCAGTGAGTTCGCAGGGTCCGGGGAGCTGTTTTTT.

This chain connects TRBV5-1 to TRBJ1-1, with D tentatively TRBD1 (6 bases). V lost 4 bases and J 2 bases, leaving 21 bases between the germline ends. The CDR3 covers 17 residues. Germline V gene sequence: CDR1 SGHRS, CDR2 YFSETQ. CDR3 DNA sequence: TGCGCCAGCAGCGAAAAACCAACAGGGATGGCAAACACTGAAGCTTTCTTT. This gives the protein CASSEKPTGMANTEAFF. Variable domain in full (rest from reference TRBV5-1 and TRBJ1-1): KAGVTQTPRYLIKTRGQQVTLSCSPISGHRSVSWYQQTPGQGLQFLFEYFSETQRNKGNFPGRFSGRQFSNSRSEMNVSTLELGDSALYLCASSEKPTGMANTEAFFGQGTRLTVV.

The CDR3 nucleotides read TGTGCCAGCTCACCGGCTGATAGGACTAGGGACGAGCAGTACTTC. Translation gives CASSPADRTRDEQYF. The rearrangement uses TRBV18 and TRBJ2-7; 7 positions match TRBD2. Germline V CDR1 and CDR2: KGHSH, LQKENI. The CDR3 is 15 amino acids. V shed 3 bases and J 5 bases; nucleotides not matched to a gene: 10.

The V call is TRBV5-1, the J call TRBJ1-1; 7 nucleotides line up with TRBD1. The CDR3 sequence is 14 residues long. Germline assignment: CDR1 SGHRS and CDR2 YFSETQ. V lost 4 bases and J lost 0; bases outside the gene matches: 3. DNA of the CDR3: TGCGCCAGCAGCCAGGGACAGTTGAACACTGAAGCTTTCTTT. It codes for CASSQGQLNTEAFF.

The chain recombines TRBV7-2 with TRBJ1-1; D unclear. Germline CDR1 SGHTA, CDR2 FQGNSA. Between the trimmed V and J ends, which lost 4 bases and 9 bases, there was a span of 9 bases. The CDR3 is 11 amino acids. The CDR3 sequence: CASSSHTQAFF. The CDR3 bases are TGTGCCAGCAGCTCCCATACTCAAGCTTTCTTT. Full variable domain (missing parts from reference TRBV7-2 and TRBJ1-1): GAGVSQSPSNKVTEKGKDVELRCDPISGHTALYWYRQSLGQGLEFLIYFQGNSAPDKSGLPSDRFSAERTGGSVSTLTIQRTQQEDSAVYLCASSSHTQAFFGQGTRLTVV.

The chain recombines TRBV6-5 with TRBJ2-7; TRBD1 matches 7 bases. After removal of 2 bases from V and 4 bases from J, the junction contained 11 bases not matched to a gene. Germline-derived CDR1 and CDR2 are MNHEY and SVGAGI. The CDR3 totals 16 residues. CDR3 region: CASSYATGAGGYEQYF. CDR3 in DNA: TGTGCCAGCAGTTACGCCACCGGCGCAGGGGGATACGAGCAGTACTTC.

The V gene is TRBV27, the J gene TRBJ1-3, with TRBD1 matching over 9 bases. CDR3 size: 17 residues. Germline V gives CDR1 MNHEY, CDR2 SMNVEV (reference sequence). V lost 3 bases to trimming and J lost 6 bases; unmatched junction nucleotides: 12. The CDR3 loop reads CASSFKNPGQGPNTIYF. DNA for the CDR3: TGTGCCAGCAGTTTCAAAAACCCGGGACAGGGTCCAAACACCATATATTTT.

The chain couples TRBV5-1 to TRBJ1-4; 10 bases match TRBD1. The CDR3 has 14 amino acids. The V segment lost 5 bases and the J segment 8 bases; nucleotides outside the gene matches: 6. Germline V gene sequence: CDR1 SGHRS, CDR2 YFSETQ. Here the CDR3 DNA reads TGCGCCAGCAGTTCGGGACAGGGGAAAGAAAAACTGTTTTTT. This translates into CASSSGQGKEKLFF.

This rearrangement joins TRBV7-2 to TRBJ1-1; a weak D match, TRBD1 (6 bases). Trimming left V 4 bases short and J 7 bases short, with 13 bases between. The CDR3 extends over 13 amino acids. CDR1 is SGHTA, CDR2 FQGNSA, per germline. The chain's CDR3 is CASSSGVRVEAFF. In DNA form, the CDR3 reads TGTGCCAGCAGCTCAGGGGTCAGGGTTGAAGCTTTCTTT.